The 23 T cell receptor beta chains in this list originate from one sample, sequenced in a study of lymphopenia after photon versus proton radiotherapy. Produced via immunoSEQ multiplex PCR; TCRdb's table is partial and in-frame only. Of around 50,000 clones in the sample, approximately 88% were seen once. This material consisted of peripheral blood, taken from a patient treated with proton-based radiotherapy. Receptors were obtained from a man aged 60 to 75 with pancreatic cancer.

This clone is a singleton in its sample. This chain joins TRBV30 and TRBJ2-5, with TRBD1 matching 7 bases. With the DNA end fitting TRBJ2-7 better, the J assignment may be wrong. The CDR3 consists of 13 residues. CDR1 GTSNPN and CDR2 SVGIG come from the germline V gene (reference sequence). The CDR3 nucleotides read TGTGCCTGGAGTCGGGACAGCCCCTACGAGCAGTACTTC. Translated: CAWSRDSPYEQYF.

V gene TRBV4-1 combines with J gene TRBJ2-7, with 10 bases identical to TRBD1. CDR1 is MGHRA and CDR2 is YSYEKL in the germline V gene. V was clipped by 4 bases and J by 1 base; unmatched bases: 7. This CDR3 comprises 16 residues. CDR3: CASSLFPGQGSYEQYF. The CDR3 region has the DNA TGCGCCAGCAGCCTCTTTCCGGGACAGGGGTCCTACGAGCAGTACTTC.

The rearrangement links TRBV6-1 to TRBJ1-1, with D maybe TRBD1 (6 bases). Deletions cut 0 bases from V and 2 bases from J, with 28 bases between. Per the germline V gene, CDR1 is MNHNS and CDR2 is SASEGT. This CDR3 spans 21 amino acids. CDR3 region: CASSEAGTQLGRTGINTEAFF. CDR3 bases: TGTGCCAGCAGTGAAGCGGGTACCCAGCTCGGTAGAACAGGGATTAACACTGAAGCTTTCTTT.

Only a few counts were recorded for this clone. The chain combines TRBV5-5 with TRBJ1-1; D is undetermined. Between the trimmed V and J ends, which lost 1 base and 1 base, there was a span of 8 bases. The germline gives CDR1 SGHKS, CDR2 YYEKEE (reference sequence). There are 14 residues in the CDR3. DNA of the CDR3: TGTGCCAGCAGCTTGTCGGCCCAGAACACTGAAGCTTTCTTT. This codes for CASSLSAQNTEAFF.

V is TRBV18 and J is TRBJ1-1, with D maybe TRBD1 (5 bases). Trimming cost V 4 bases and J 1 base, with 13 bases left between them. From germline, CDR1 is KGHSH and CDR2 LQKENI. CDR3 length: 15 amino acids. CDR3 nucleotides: TGTGCCAGCTCACTTACCGGGACTGAGAACACTGAAGCTTTCTTT. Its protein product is CASSLTGTENTEAFF.

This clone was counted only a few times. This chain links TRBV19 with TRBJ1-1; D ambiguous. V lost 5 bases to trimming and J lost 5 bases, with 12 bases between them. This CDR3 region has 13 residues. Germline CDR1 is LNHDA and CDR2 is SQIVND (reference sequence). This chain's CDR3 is CASSLQAVTEAFF. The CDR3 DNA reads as TGTGCCAGTAGTTTGCAGGCGGTAACTGAAGCTTTCTTT. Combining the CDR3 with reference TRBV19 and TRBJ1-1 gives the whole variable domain DGGITQSPKYLFRKEGQNVTLSCEQNLNHDAMYWYRQDPGQGLRLIYYSQIVNDFQKGDIAEGYSVSREKKESFPLTVTSAQKNPTAFYLCASSLQAVTEAFFGQGTRLTVV.

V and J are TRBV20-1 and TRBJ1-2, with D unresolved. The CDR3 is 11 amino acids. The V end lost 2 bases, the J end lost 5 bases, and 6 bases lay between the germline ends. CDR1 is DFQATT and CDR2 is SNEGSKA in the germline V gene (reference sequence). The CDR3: CSARRGYGYTF. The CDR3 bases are TGCAGTGCTAGACGAGGGTATGGCTACACCTTC.

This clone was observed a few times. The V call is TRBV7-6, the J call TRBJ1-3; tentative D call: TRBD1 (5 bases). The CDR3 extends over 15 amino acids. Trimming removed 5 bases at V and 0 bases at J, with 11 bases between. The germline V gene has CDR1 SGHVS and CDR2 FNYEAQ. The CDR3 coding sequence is TGTGCCAGCAGCCAGGGTACTGACTCTGGAAACACCATATATTTT. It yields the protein CASSQGTDSGNTIYF.

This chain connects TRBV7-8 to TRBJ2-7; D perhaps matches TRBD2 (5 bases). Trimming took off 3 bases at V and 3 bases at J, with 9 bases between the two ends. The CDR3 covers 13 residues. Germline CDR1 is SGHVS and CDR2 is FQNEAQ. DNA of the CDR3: TGTGCCAGCAGCTTCTTCCGGGACTACGAGCAGTACTTC. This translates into CASSFFRDYEQYF.

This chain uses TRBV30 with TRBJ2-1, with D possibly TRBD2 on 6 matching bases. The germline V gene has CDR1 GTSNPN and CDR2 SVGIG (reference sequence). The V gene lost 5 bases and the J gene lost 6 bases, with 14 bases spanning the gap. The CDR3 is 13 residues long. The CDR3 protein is CAWSRDFLNEQFF. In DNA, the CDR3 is TGTGCCTGGTCCCGGGACTTCCTCAATGAGCAGTTCTTC.

The CDR3 loop reads CASSVTQGALFTGELFF. The CDR3 region has the DNA TGTGCCAGCAGCGTAACTCAGGGGGCCCTCTTTACCGGGGAGCTGTTTTTT. The chain joins TRBV9 to TRBJ2-2, with 8 bases matching TRBD1. The CDR3 runs to 17 residues. Germline V gives CDR1 SGDLS, CDR2 YYNGEE. Losses at the gene ends were 1 base for V and 5 bases for J; bases not matched to a gene: 10.

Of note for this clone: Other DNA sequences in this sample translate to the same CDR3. This CDR3 reads CASSEEPRSYEQYF. DNA of the CDR3: TGTGCCAGCAGTGAGGAACCCCGATCCTACGAGCAGTACTTC. The V and J genes are TRBV6-1 and TRBJ2-7; D is ambiguous. This CDR3 contains 14 residues. Germline assignment: CDR1 MNHNS and CDR2 SASEGT. Trimming stripped 3 bases from V and 1 base from J, with 10 bases between.

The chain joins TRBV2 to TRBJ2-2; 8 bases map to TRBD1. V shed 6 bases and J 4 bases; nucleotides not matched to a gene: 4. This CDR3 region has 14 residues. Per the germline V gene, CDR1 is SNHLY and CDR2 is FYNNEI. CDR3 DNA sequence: TGTGCCAGCAGAGACAGGGGAGGCACCGGGGAGCTGTTTTTT. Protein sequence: CASRDRGGTGELFF.

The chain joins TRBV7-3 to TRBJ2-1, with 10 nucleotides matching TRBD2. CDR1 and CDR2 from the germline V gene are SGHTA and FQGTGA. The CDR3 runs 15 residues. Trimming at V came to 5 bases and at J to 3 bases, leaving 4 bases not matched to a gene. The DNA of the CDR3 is TGTGCCAGCAGCCCGGGACTAGCGATCTACAATGAGCAGTTCTTC. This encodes CASSPGLAIYNEQFF.

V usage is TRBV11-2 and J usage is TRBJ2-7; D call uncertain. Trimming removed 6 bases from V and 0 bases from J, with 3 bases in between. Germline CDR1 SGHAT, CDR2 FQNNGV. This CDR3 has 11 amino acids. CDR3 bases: TGTGCCAGCAGTAACTCCTACGAGCAGTACTTC. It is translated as CASSNSYEQYF.

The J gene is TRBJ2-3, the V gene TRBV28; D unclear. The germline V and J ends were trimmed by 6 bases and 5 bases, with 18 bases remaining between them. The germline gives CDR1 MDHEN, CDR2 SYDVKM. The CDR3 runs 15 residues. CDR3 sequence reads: CASSSPGLWGDTQYF. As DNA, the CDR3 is TGTGCCAGCAGCTCCCCCGGGCTCTGGGGAGATACGCAGTATTTT. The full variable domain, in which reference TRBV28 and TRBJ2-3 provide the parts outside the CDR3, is DVKVTQSSRYLVKRTGEKVFLECVQDMDHENMFWYRQDPGLGLRLIYFSYDVKMKEKGDIPEGYSVSREKKERFSLILESASTNQTSMYLCASSSPGLWGDTQYFGPGTRLTVL.

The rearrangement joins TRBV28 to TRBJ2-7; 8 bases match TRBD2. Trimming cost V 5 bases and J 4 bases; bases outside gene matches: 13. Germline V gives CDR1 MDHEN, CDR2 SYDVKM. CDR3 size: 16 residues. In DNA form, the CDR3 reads TGTGCCAGCAGTATTAGCGCTGGCGGGAGGTCATACGAGCAGTACTTC. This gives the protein CASSISAGGRSYEQYF.

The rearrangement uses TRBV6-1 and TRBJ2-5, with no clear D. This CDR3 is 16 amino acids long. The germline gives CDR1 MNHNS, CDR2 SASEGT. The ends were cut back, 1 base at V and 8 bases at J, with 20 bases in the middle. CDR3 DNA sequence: TGTGCCAGCAGTGAAGAATCAAACGGACCCTTCAAAACCCAGTACTTC. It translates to CASSEESNGPFKTQYF.

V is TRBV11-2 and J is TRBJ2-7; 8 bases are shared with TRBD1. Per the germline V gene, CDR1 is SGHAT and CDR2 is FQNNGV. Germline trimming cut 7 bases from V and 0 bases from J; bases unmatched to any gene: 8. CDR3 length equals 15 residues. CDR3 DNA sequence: TGTGCCAGCAACCACCCAGGGGGCGCCTCCTACGAGCAGTACTTC. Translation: CASNHPGGASYEQYF.

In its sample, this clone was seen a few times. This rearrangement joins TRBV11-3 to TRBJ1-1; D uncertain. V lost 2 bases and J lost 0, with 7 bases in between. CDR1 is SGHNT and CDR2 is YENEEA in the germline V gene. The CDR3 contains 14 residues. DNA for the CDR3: TGTGCCAGCAGCTTATCGGAAATGAACACTGAAGCTTTCTTT. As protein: CASSLSEMNTEAFF.

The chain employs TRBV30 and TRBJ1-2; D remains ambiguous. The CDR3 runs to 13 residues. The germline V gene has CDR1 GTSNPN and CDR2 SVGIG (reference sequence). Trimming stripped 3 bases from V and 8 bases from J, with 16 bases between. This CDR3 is CAWRGLGSGGYTF. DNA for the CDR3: TGTGCCTGGAGAGGGCTGGGATCGGGAGGCTACACCTTC. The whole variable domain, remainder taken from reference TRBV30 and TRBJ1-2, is SQTIHQWPATLVQPVGSPLSLECTVEGTSNPNLYWYRQAAGRGLQLLFYSVGIGQISSEVPQNLSASRPQDRQFILSSKKLLLSDSGFYLCAWRGLGSGGYTFGSGTRLTVV.

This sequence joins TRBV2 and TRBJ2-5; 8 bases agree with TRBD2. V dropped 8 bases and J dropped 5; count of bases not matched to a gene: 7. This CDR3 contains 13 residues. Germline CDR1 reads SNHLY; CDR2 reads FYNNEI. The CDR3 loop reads CASGKRELETQYF. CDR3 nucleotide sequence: TGTGCCAGCGGGAAGCGGGAGTTGGAGACCCAGTACTTC.

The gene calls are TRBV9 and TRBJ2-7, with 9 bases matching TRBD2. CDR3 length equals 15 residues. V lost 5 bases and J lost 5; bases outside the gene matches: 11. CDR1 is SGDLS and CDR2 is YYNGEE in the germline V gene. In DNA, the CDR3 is TGTGCCAGCAGTACGCTTAGCGGGAGTTCCCACGAGCAGTACTTC. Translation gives CASSTLSGSSHEQYF.